These 11 T cell receptor beta chains originate from one sample sequenced in a study of brain T cells in children with intractable seizures. Noted time point: blood from clinic visit 5 months post-surgery; TSC patient then seizure free. TCRdb's table, derived via immunoSEQ multiplex PCR, lists solely in-frame clones and lacks some. Among 340,000 or so clones listed, 85% to 95% were seen once. The material was peripheral blood, obtained 4 to 5 months after surgery. The receptors were sampled from a boy in the first two years of life with tuberous sclerosis and intractable seizures.

The chain couples TRBV5-1 to TRBJ2-1, with 8 bases lining up with TRBD2. CDR3 length equals 16 residues. V was clipped by 2 bases and J by 9 bases; unmatched bases: 13. Germline V gene sequence: CDR1 SGHRS, CDR2 YFSETQ. The CDR3 coding sequence is TGCGCCAGCAGCTTACCGGGGGGACTAGTGGGAAGTGAGCAGTTCTTC. Protein sequence: CASSLPGGLVGSEQFF. Full variable domain (rest looked up from reference TRBV5-1 and TRBJ2-1): KAGVTQTPRYLIKTRGQQVTLSCSPISGHRSVSWYQQTPGQGLQFLFEYFSETQRNKGNFPGRFSGRQFSNSRSEMNVSTLELGDSALYLCASSLPGGLVGSEQFFGPGTRLTVL.

A few counts support this clone. V usage is TRBV4-1 and J usage is TRBJ2-1; possible D gene TRBD2, 6 bases. The germline gives CDR1 MGHRA, CDR2 YSYEKL. Trimming left V 7 bases short and J 7 bases short, with 23 bases between. The CDR3 contains 16 residues. CDR3 protein: CASTFSSGADLNEQFF. The CDR3 DNA follows: TGCGCCAGCACTTTCTCTTCGGGAGCTGATTTGAATGAGCAGTTCTTC.

The chain joins TRBV7-9 to TRBJ1-5; 8 nucleotides match TRBD1. The CDR3 totals 14 residues. V lost 5 bases to trimming and J lost 7 bases; unmatched junction nucleotides: 7. CDR1 and CDR2 (germline): SEHNR, FQNEAQ (reference sequence). The CDR3 region is CASSPTGGEQPQHF. The CDR3 DNA is TGTGCCAGCAGCCCAACAGGGGGGGAACAGCCCCAGCATTTT.

The chain combines TRBV4-1 with TRBJ2-7; D call uncertain. Deletions cut 2 bases from V and 7 bases from J, with 9 bases between. The CDR3 is made up of 12 amino acids. CDR1 is MGHRA, CDR2 YSYEKL, per germline. CDR3 in amino acids: CASSQILGEQYF. For the CDR3, the DNA is TGCGCCAGCAGCCAAATCCTGGGAGAGCAGTACTTC.

This sequence joins TRBV15 and TRBJ1-2, with D possibly TRBD1 on 6 matching bases. There are 12 residues in the CDR3. The V gene lost 9 bases and the J gene lost 8 bases, with 16 bases spanning the gap. Germline loops: CDR1 LNHNV, CDR2 YYDKDF (reference sequence). This chain's CDR3 is CATSLGAWGYTF. The CDR3 DNA reads as TGTGCCACTTCGTTGGGGGCATGGGGCTACACCTTC.

The gene calls are TRBV18 and TRBJ1-5; D gene unclear. The CDR3 covers 13 residues. V dropped 1 base and J dropped 3 bases, with 4 bases sitting between them. Germline CDR1 is KGHSH and CDR2 is LQKENI. CDR3 sequence (DNA): TGTGCCAGCTCACCACGTAACAATCAGCCCCAGCATTTT. Translation gives CASSPRNNQPQHF.

This rearrangement joins TRBV5-6 to TRBJ2-5; D might be TRBD1 or TRBD2, each matching 5 bases. The CDR3 runs to 13 residues. Germline CDR1 is SGHDT and CDR2 is YYEEEE. V lost 3 bases to trimming and J lost 2 bases, with 8 bases between them. CDR3 bases: TGTGCCAGCAGCTCCGAGGGGCAAGAGACCCAGTACTTC. This sequence encodes CASSSEGQETQYF.

The chain uses TRBV6-5 and TRBJ2-3, with D perhaps matching TRBD2 (6 bases). This CDR3 comprises 15 residues. Per germline, CDR1 MNHEY and CDR2 SVGAGI. V was clipped by 2 bases and J by 7 bases, with 16 bases between them. The CDR3 spells CASSYGTPMPNTQYF. The CDR3 DNA follows: TGTGCCAGCAGTTACGGGACTCCAATGCCGAATACGCAGTATTTT.

V and J are TRBV7-9 and TRBJ2-7, with 9 bases matching TRBD2. V gave up 1 base and J gave up 2 bases; unmatched junction bases: 9. The CDR3 has 17 amino acids. Germline CDR1 is SEHNR and CDR2 is FQNEAQ (reference sequence). CDR3 sequence (DNA): TGTGCCAGCAGCTTAGGGGGAGCGGGAGGAGGGACCTACGAGCAGTACTTC. It translates to CASSLGGAGGGTYEQYF.

J is TRBJ1-1 and V is TRBV3-1 (or the pseudogene TRBV3-2); D is uncertain. Per the germline V gene, CDR1 is LGHDT and CDR2 is YNNKEL (reference sequence). V lost 5 bases and J lost 5, with 9 bases in between. The CDR3 sequence is 12 residues long. Written as DNA, the CDR3 is TGTGCCAGCAGCTCCCGAAGGACTGAAGCTTTCTTT. Its protein product is CASSSRRTEAFF.

The chain uses TRBV5-8 and TRBJ1-2, with 9 nucleotides matching TRBD1. The CDR3 spans 16 residues. After removal of 6 bases from V and 3 bases from J, the junction contained 12 bases not matched to a gene. From germline, CDR1 is SGHTS and CDR2 YDEGEE. The CDR3 DNA is TGTGCCAGCAAGCGGAGGGGGACAGGGAGTTACTATGGCTACACCTTC. Translating gives CASKRRGTGSYYGYTF.